These 22 T cell receptor beta chains share one sample of origin, sequenced in a study of type 1 and type 2 diabetes patients. Amplification started from genomic DNA. Amplification of the beta chain CDR3 used 30 forward and 13 reverse multiplex primers. TCRdb fed the multiplex PCR reads into MiXCR, producing one record per CDR3 protein. The sample has more than 250,000 distinct CDR3 sequences; more than 40% are singletons. Material for sequencing was peripheral blood mononuclear cells (PBMCs). The receptors originated from a man between 18 and 35 years old with type 2 diabetes.

On this clonotype itself: One junction end disagrees with the germline gene, perhaps due to a read error. The chain carries TRBV19 and TRBJ2-7; 10 positions match TRBD2. Germline V gene sequence: CDR1 LNHDA, CDR2 SQIVND (reference sequence). The CDR3 spans 13 residues. The CDR3 sequence: CASSGLAAYGQYF. The CDR3 nucleotides are TGTGCCAGCTCAGGACTAGCGGCCTACGGGCAGTACTTC.

This clonotype was counted between two and nine times. The CDR3 bases are TGTGCCAGCAGTTACTTTTTGGGGAGCTATGGCTACACCTTC. It encodes CASSYFLGSYGYTF. V and J are TRBV6-5 and TRBJ1-2; D is unclear. Trimming stripped 1 base from V and 4 bases from J, with 10 bases between. The CDR3 runs 14 residues. CDR1 MNHEY and CDR2 SVGAGI come from the germline V gene.

The chain employs TRBV6-5 and TRBJ2-1; the D is unclear. Germline V gives CDR1 MNHEY, CDR2 SVGAGI. This CDR3 comprises 12 residues. V was cut by 4 bases and J by 9 bases, with 10 bases left in between. CDR3 region: CASSSSGPEQFF. CDR3 nucleotides: TGTGCCAGCAGTTCATCGGGTCCTGAGCAGTTCTTC.

V and J are TRBV10-3 and TRBJ2-7; D perhaps matches TRBD2 (7 bases). Trimming pared 10 bases from V and 5 bases from J, leaving 18 bases between. The CDR3 spans 13 residues. Germline CDR1 reads ENHRY; CDR2 reads SYGVKD. Written as DNA, the CDR3 is TGTGCCAGCGGGGGCGGGAGTTGGGACGAGCAGTACTTC. Encoded protein: CASGGGSWDEQYF.

This clonotype has just a few counts. The gene calls are TRBV20-1 and TRBJ2-7; a possible D gene is TRBD1 (6 bases). There are 13 residues in the CDR3. V lost 6 bases and J 7 bases, leaving 19 bases between the germline ends. Germline V gene data show CDR1 as DFQATT and CDR2 as SNEGSKA (reference sequence). The DNA for the CDR3 is TGCAGTGCCAGCTTACGGGTTCAGGGGGAGCAGTACTTC. This sequence encodes CSASLRVQGEQYF.

This clonotype occurred a few times. This chain uses TRBV2 with TRBJ2-1; D is possibly TRBD1 or TRBD2 (5 bases each). This CDR3 has 18 amino acids. V dropped 4 bases and J dropped 1 base, with 20 bases sitting between them. From germline, CDR1 is SNHLY and CDR2 FYNNEI. The CDR3 DNA sequence: TGTGCCAGCAGTGCGAGGGACCCCATGTGGGGATCCTACAATGAGCAGTTCTTC. As protein: CASSARDPMWGSYNEQFF.

CDR3: CASSHLPVGTQYF. CDR3 in DNA: TGCGCCAGCAGTCATCTACCCGTGGGGACCCAGTACTTC. The chain has TRBV4-1 and TRBJ2-5, with D uncertain. Deletions cut 6 bases from V and 7 bases from J, with 15 bases between. Germline CDR1 reads MGHRA; CDR2 reads YSYEKL. CDR3 size: 13 residues.

This clonotype has only a few counts. J is TRBJ2-7 and V is TRBV19; 7 positions agree with TRBD1. The junction had 8 bases not matched to a gene; V was cut back by 1 base and J by 5 bases. Germline lookup yields CDR1 LNHDA and CDR2 SQIVND (reference sequence). The length of the CDR3 is 15 residues. CDR3 in DNA: TGTGCCAGTAGTATAGCGGGACAGTACGTCCACGAGCAGTACTTC. Translation gives CASSIAGQYVHEQYF. Looking up the rest from reference TRBV19 and TRBJ2-7 gives the full variable domain: DGGITQSPKYLFRKEGQNVTLSCEQNLNHDAMYWYRQDPGQGLRLIYYSQIVNDFQKGDIAEGYSVSREKKESFPLTVTSAQKNPTAFYLCASSIAGQYVHEQYFGPGTRLTVT.

J is TRBJ1-3 and V is TRBV14; tentatively, D is TRBD1 (6 bases). Germline CDR1 reads SGHDN; CDR2 reads FVKESK. The V gene lost 5 bases and the J gene lost 0 bases, with 20 bases spanning the gap. The CDR3 extends over 18 amino acids. CDR3 DNA sequence: TGTGCCAGCAGCATACCACAGGGCCACTTTTACTCTGGAAACACCATATATTTT. Its translation is CASSIPQGHFYSGNTIYF.

This clonotype showed up many times. The chain combines TRBV2 with TRBJ1-1; D is possibly TRBD1 (6 bases). Trimming removed 8 bases from V and 6 bases from J, with 13 bases in between. CDR1 is SNHLY, CDR2 FYNNEI, per germline. The CDR3 runs 12 residues. CDR3 coding DNA: TGTGCCAGCCTTGGGACAACTCCTGAAGCTTTCTTT. Its protein is CASLGTTPEAFF. Complete variable domain (other parts from reference TRBV2 and TRBJ1-1): EPEVTQTPSHQVTQMGQEVILRCVPISNHLYFYWYRQILGQKVEFLVSFYNNEISEKSEIFDDQFSVERPDGSNFTLKIRSTKLEDSAMYFCASLGTTPEAFFGQGTRLTVV.

This clonotype was observed a handful of times. The chain links TRBV12-3 or TRBV12-4 to TRBJ1-1, with D unresolved. CDR3 length equals 13 residues. The V and J ends lost 2 bases and 3 bases respectively, with 7 bases between them. CDR3 coding DNA: TGTGCCAGCAGTTTAACCGTGGACACTGAAGCTTTCTTT. The encoded protein is CASSLTVDTEAFF.

This clonotype was seen only a few times. This sequence joins TRBV6-6 and TRBJ2-1; 8 bases line up with TRBD1. This CDR3 spans 14 amino acids. J gave up 4 bases and V 5 bases, and 4 bases lay outside the gene matches. CDR1 is MNHNY, CDR2 SVGAGI, per germline (reference sequence). CDR3 protein: CASSRDRSYNEQFF. In nucleotides, the CDR3 is TGTGCCAGCAGTCGGGACAGGAGTTACAATGAGCAGTTCTTC.

The DNA for the CDR3 is TGCAGTGCTAGGGTGGTCAGCGAAGAGACCCAGTACTTC. Translation: CSARVVSEETQYF. J is TRBJ2-5 and V is TRBV20-1; D not resolved. The germline CDR1 and CDR2 sequences are DFQATT and SNEGSKA (reference sequence). Trimming took 3 bases from V and 3 from J, leaving 11 bases between them. This CDR3 spans 13 amino acids.

The rearrangement joins TRBV2 to TRBJ1-1, with 8 bases aligning to TRBD1. The junction had 15 bases not matched to a gene; V was cut back by 8 bases and J by 7 bases. Germline V gene lookup returns CDR1 SNHLY and CDR2 FYNNEI. The CDR3 runs 15 residues. CDR3 in amino acids: CASFTPPRGRREAFF. CDR3 in DNA: TGTGCCAGCTTCACCCCCCCCAGGGGGCGACGTGAAGCTTTCTTT.

The genes are TRBV19 and TRBJ1-2; 8 nucleotides line up with TRBD1. V lost 10 bases to trimming and J lost 1 base; unmatched junction nucleotides: 14. CDR3 length: 16 amino acids. CDR1 is LNHDA, CDR2 SQIVND, per germline (reference sequence). The CDR3 loop is CATSPTRTGINYGYTF. CDR3 coding DNA: TGTGCCACCAGCCCAACCAGGACAGGGATTAACTATGGCTACACCTTC.

This clonotype was seen a handful of times. V and J are TRBV9 and TRBJ2-3; possible D gene TRBD2, 6 bases. The CDR3 is 15 residues long. The ends were cut back, 1 base at V and 3 bases at J, with 12 bases in the middle. Germline V gives CDR1 SGDLS, CDR2 YYNGEE. This chain's CDR3 is CASSVYGRDTDTQYF. The CDR3 nucleotides are TGTGCCAGCAGCGTATACGGGAGAGATACAGATACGCAGTATTTT.

V is TRBV19 and J is TRBJ1-4, with 7 bases that match TRBD1. Germline CDR1 and CDR2: LNHDA and SQIVND (reference sequence). Losses at the gene ends were 5 bases for V and 8 bases for J; bases not matched to a gene: 14. This CDR3 has 16 residues. In nucleotides, the CDR3 is TGTGCCAGTAGTCTCCAAACCGGGACAGTCCAGGAAAAACTGTTTTTT. Its protein is CASSLQTGTVQEKLFF.

On this clonotype: Mismatch with germline at one junction end may stem from a read error. The chain joins TRBV6-6 to TRBJ2-1; 13 bases align to TRBD2. The CDR3 is 18 amino acids. From germline, CDR1 is MNHNY and CDR2 SVGAGI (reference sequence). The CDR3 reads CAISEGTSGVSSYNEQFF. The CDR3 DNA reads TGTGCCATCAGTGAGGGGACTAGCGGGGTCAGCTCCTACAATGAGCAGTTCTTC.

The chain is built from TRBV29-1 and TRBJ2-7; a weak D match, TRBD1 (6 bases). The CDR3 runs 13 residues. The V and J ends lost 2 bases and 5 bases respectively, with 13 bases between them. From germline, CDR1 is SQVTM and CDR2 ANQGSEA. CDR3 DNA: TGCAGCGTTGAAAGTTACAGGGAAAACGAGCAGTACTTC. This codes for CSVESYRENEQYF.

The rearrangement links TRBV24-1 to TRBJ1-1; no clear D gene. V lost 4 bases, J lost 4 bases, and 3 bases lay in between. The CDR3 has 11 amino acids. Per germline, CDR1 KGHDR and CDR2 SFDVKD. DNA for the CDR3: TGTGCCACCAGTGACACCACTGAAGCTTTCTTT. Translated, it gives CATSDTTEAFF.

The chain couples TRBV19 to TRBJ2-1; 8 nucleotides line up with TRBD1. CDR1 and CDR2 from the germline V gene are LNHDA and SQIVND (reference sequence). With 6 bases clipped from V and 2 bases from J, the junction kept 9 bases outside the gene matches. The CDR3 loop spans 16 amino acids. DNA for the CDR3: TGTGCCAGTAGCCGAACAGGGGGGCGGGCCTACAATGAGCAGTTCTTC. Its translation is CASSRTGGRAYNEQFF.

The V gene is TRBV20-1, the J gene TRBJ1-6, with D perhaps matching TRBD1 (6 bases). CDR1 is DFQATT, CDR2 SNEGSKA, per germline (reference sequence). The CDR3 covers 15 residues. Trimming took off 3 bases at V and 6 bases at J, with 15 bases between the two ends. CDR3 sequence: CSASSGAGRNSPLHF. Here the CDR3 DNA reads TGCAGTGCTAGTTCAGGGGCAGGGCGTAATTCACCCCTCCACTTT.